Sequencing of this TCR beta chain was carried out in a study of cytomegalovirus exposure and HLA in healthy donors. Study background: Earlier findings included about 120 million unique TCR beta sequences obtained from 170 million or so T cells.

The V gene end was trimmed by 1 base and the J gene end by 12 bases; junction bases not matched to a gene: 2. The germline V gene has CDR1 SGHDN and CDR2 FVKESK. The CDR3 sequence is 12 residues long. This PCR relied on a set of 60 Vbeta primers and 13 Jbeta primers. Here immunoSEQ multiplex PCR was the method, and the copy in TCRdb shows in-frame clones only, minus some. The repertoire consists of 150,000 to 200,000 clones, with less than 80% occurring once and the leading ten covering approximately 4.4%. Turning to this clone: The antigen remains unidentified.

Study-level results: TCR beta sequences reportedly predicted the HLA-A and HLA-B alleles of most subjects accurately.

Sequencing input: PBMCs. This clonotype was obtained from a woman under 40 in good health and CMV-seropositive. The V and J genes are TRBV14 and TRBJ2-1; 8 bases agree with TRBD2. The CDR3 here is CASSQGTSGQFF. As DNA, the CDR3 is TGTGCCAGCAGCCAAGGTACTAGCGGGCAGTTCTTC.